The clone carrying this TCR beta chain was observed a single time. The antigen is undetermined. Libraries were prepared by immunoSEQ multiplex PCR; TCRdb keeps only in-frame clonotypes and omits some of them. This sample has roughly 150,000 clones; roughly 84% occur once, and the top ten carry approximately 4%. This entry is derived from a study of T cell responses to AZD1222 COVID-19 vaccine. Study findings and constraints: Per reports, nearly half of all spike-specific TCRs target regions that are unmutated in variants.

V lost 7 bases and J 2 bases, leaving 7 bases between the germline ends. The CDR3 runs 12 residues. Germline values: CDR1 SGHDT, CDR2 YYEEEE. This specimen consisted of peripheral blood, obtained on day 0 of AZD1222 vaccination. The clonotype originates from an adult in good health. The chain carries TRBV5-6 and TRBJ1-5, with unresolved D. CDR3 amino acids: CASSLGNQPQHF. For the CDR3, the DNA is TGTGCCAGCTCGTTGGGCAATCAGCCCCAGCATTTT.